A selection of T cell receptor beta chains follows, all from one sample in a study of cytomegalovirus exposure and HLA in healthy donors. Data came from immunoSEQ multiplex PCR; TCRdb stores just in-frame clones and leaves some out. The sample has 200,000 or so clones, more than 70% seen once. Sequences were obtained from PBMCs. These receptor sequences come from a boy between 10 and 17 years old in good health and CMV-seronegative. CDR3s include the opening cysteine and the closing phenylalanine or tryptophan. Fields, in order: clone size, D gene, V gene, J gene, CDR3 protein, CDR3 DNA. A D gene is named only where the DNA matches it firmly. The size of a clone is reported for some rows only, either as once, few or many, or as a class for expanded clones.

>.|TRBD1|TRBV6-1|TRBJ2-5
CASSKDRVVETQYF
TGTGCCAGCAGTAAGGACAGGGTGGTGGAGACCCAGTACTTC
>few|.|TRBV2|TRBJ2-1
CASLAGNNEQFF
TGTGCCAGCTTGGCAGGGAATAATGAGCAGTTCTTC
>.|.|TRBV15|TRBJ1-5
CATSRLRRDSNQPQHF
TGTGCCACCAGCAGACTTCGACGGGATAGCAATCAGCCCCAGCATTTT
>once|.|TRBV7-3|TRBJ1-2
CASSLSGSNGYTF
TGTGCCAGCAGCTTATCCGGTTCAAATGGCTACACCTTC
>.|.|TRBV30|TRBJ1-3
CAWANGNTIYF
TGTGCCTGGGCTAATGGAAACACCATATATTTT
>.|.|TRBV4-1|TRBJ1-3
CASSQVVETTGNTIYF
TGCGCCAGCAGCCAAGTGGTGGAGACGACTGGAAACACCATATATTTT
>few|.|TRBV18|TRBJ2-7
CASSNTSYEQYF
TGTGCCAGCTCAAACACCTCCTACGAGCAGTACTTC
>.|.|TRBV2|TRBJ1-1
CASSEEVHTEAFF
TGTGCCAGCAGTGAAGAAGTCCACACCGAAGCTTTCTTT
>.|TRBD1|TRBV7-2|TRBJ1-5
CASSRTGGDQPQHF
TGTGCCAGCTCCAGGACAGGGGGGGATCAGCCCCAGCATTTT
>.|.|TRBV30|TRBJ1-2
CAWSGGAGGDGYTF
TGTGCCTGGAGCGGGGGAGCGGGGGGGGATGGCTACACCTTC
>.|TRBD1|TRBV2|TRBJ2-7
CASRNRDRGYF
TGTGCCAGCAGGAACCGGGACAGGGGATACTTC
>.|.|TRBV2|TRBJ1-2
CASKPEAANYGYTF
TGTGCCAGCAAACCCGAAGCGGCAAACTATGGCTACACCTTC
>.|TRBD2|TRBV7-3|TRBJ2-1
CASSTEGLAGLGNEQFF
TGTGCCAGCAGCACCGAAGGACTAGCGGGACTTGGGAATGAGCAGTTCTTC
>few|.|TRBV6-6|TRBJ2-3
CASSYRPSSDTQYF
TGTGCCAGCAGTTACCGACCTAGCAGCGATACGCAGTATTTT
>.|.|TRBV9|TRBJ1-1
CASSVGGFNTEAFF
TGTGCCAGCAGCGTAGGAGGGTTCAACACTGAAGCTTTCTTT
>.|.|TRBV11-1|TRBJ2-7
CASSFLGNGGLEQYF
TGTGCCAGCAGCTTCCTCGGGAACGGTGGGCTCGAGCAGTACTTC
>.|TRBD1|TRBV10-3|TRBJ1-2
CAIGGTAGVYGYTF
TGTGCCATCGGTGGGACAGCCGGTGTCTATGGCTACACCTTC
>.|TRBD1|TRBV9|TRBJ2-2
CASSTGQGNTGELFF
TGTGCCAGCAGCACGGGACAGGGGAACACCGGGGAGCTGTTTTTT
>.|.|TRBV9|TRBJ1-3
CASTPRTSWDTIYF
TGTGCCAGCACCCCCCGGACTAGTTGGGACACCATATATTTT
>.|.|TRBV15|TRBJ1-1
CATSRQSNTEAFF
TGTGCCACCAGTCGACAGAGCAACACTGAAGCTTTCTTT
>.|.|TRBV12-2|TRBJ2-3
CASRSGDRVDTQYF
TGTGCAAGTCGCTCGGGAGACCGGGTTGATACGCAGTATTTT
>.|TRBD2|TRBV27|TRBJ2-3
CASTKAGGRTGTQYF
TGTGCCAGCACGAAGGCGGGAGGGAGGACAGGTACGCAGTATTTT
>.|TRBD1|TRBV4-3|TRBJ1-3
CASSQDTGADRSGNTIYF
TGCGCCAGCAGCCAAGATACAGGGGCAGACAGATCTGGAAACACCATATATTTT
>.|.|TRBV4-1|TRBJ2-3
CASSQEGSSGTQYF
TGCGCCAGCAGCCAAGAAGGCAGTTCGGGAACGCAGTATTTT
>once|.|TRBV11-3|TRBJ1-1
CASTLIRETAAFF
TGTGCCAGCACCCTCATTCGGGAGACGGCAGCTTTCTTT
>.|TRBD1|TRBV6-5|TRBJ2-7
CASSPLDRLGYEQYF
TGTGCCAGCAGCCCTTTGGACAGGTTAGGGTACGAGCAGTACTTC
>.|.|TRBV4-1|TRBJ2-3
CASSQDLRVTDTQYF
TGCGCCAGCAGCCAAGATTTGCGAGTCACAGATACGCAGTATTTT
>.|TRBD2|TRBV27|TRBJ2-4
CASSLSRSGRAGDIQYF
TGTGCCAGCAGTTTATCGAGGAGCGGGAGGGCCGGGGACATTCAGTACTTC
>.|.|TRBV6-1|TRBJ2-1
CASRTTGEQFF
TGTGCCAGCAGGACGACTGGGGAGCAGTTCTTC
>.|TRBD2|TRBV27|TRBJ2-7
CASEKRGGRSSYEQYF
TGTGCCAGCGAAAAAAGAGGCGGGAGGTCCTCCTACGAGCAGTACTTC
>.|TRBD1|TRBV6-5|TRBJ2-5
CASRSGGTQYF
TGTGCCAGCAGATCAGGGGGAACCCAGTACTTC
>.|TRBD2|TRBV29-1|TRBJ2-7
CSVTSGSGYEQYF
TGCAGCGTGACTAGCGGGAGTGGATACGAGCAGTACTTC
>.|.|TRBV7-9|TRBJ1-4
CASSLPGVSNEKLFF
TGTGCCAGCAGCTTACCCGGGGTCAGTAATGAAAAACTGTTTTTT
>.|.|TRBV28|TRBJ1-5
CASTGTLWQPQHF
TGTGCCAGCACAGGGACTCTATGGCAGCCCCAGCATTTT
>once|.|TRBV7-2|TRBJ1-6
CASSLGTYNSPLHF
TGTGCCAGCAGCTTAGGGACTTATAATTCACCCCTCCACTTT
>.|TRBD1|TRBV19|TRBJ1-5
CASSTPTGGAGNQPQHF
TGTGCCAGTAGTACGCCGACAGGGGGCGCGGGCAATCAGCCCCAGCATTTT
>.|.|TRBV5-6|TRBJ1-1
CASSFPRPGAEAFF
TGTGCCAGCAGCTTCCCACGCCCCGGGGCTGAAGCTTTCTTT
>.|.|TRBV7-2|TRBJ1-2
CASSLEWRRGGYTF
TGTGCCAGCAGCTTAGAGTGGCGGCGGGGAGGCTACACCTTC
>.|TRBD1|TRBV6-5|TRBJ1-5
CASSSRDRGRNQPQHF
TGTGCCAGCAGTTCTCGGGACAGGGGGCGAAATCAGCCCCAGCATTTT
>.|.|TRBV5-1|TRBJ2-7
CASSLDPGTYEQYF
TGCGCCAGCAGCTTGGATCCGGGAACCTACGAGCAGTACTTC